This is a list of T cell receptor beta chains from one sample in a study of cytomegalovirus exposure and HLA in healthy donors. Repertoires were generated with immunoSEQ multiplex PCR, while TCRdb's copy carries only in-frame clones and drops some. The sample has 110,000 to 150,000 clones, approximately 9% seen once. Sequencing used PBMCs. All receptors derive from a male donor in good health and CMV-seronegative. Both conserved end residues are part of each CDR3. A D gene is named only where the DNA matches it firmly. Size is omitted from some rows. Given values are once, few, many or a class for expanded clones.

>-|TRBV9|-|TRBJ2-7
CASSFAGQGYEQYF
TGTGCCAGCAGCTTCGCCGGGCAGGGCTACGAGCAGTACTTC
>-|TRBV10-3|-|TRBJ1-5
CATYDPAPRGNQPQHF
TGTGCCACCTACGACCCTGCTCCTCGGGGCAATCAGCCCCAGCATTTT
>-|TRBV4-1|TRBD2|TRBJ2-2
CASSVTSGRAFGELFF
TGCGCCAGCAGTGTTACTAGCGGGAGGGCCTTCGGGGAGCTGTTTTTT
>few|TRBV6-5|-|TRBJ1-4
CASSPHTAGNEKLFF
TGTGCCAGCAGTCCACACACGGCGGGTAATGAAAAACTGTTTTTT
>-|TRBV28|TRBD2|TRBJ2-2
CASSSTSGRSGELFF
TGTGCCAGCAGTTCAACTAGCGGGAGGTCCGGGGAGCTGTTTTTT
>-|TRBV7-9|-|TRBJ2-1
CASSLLGATGGNEQFF
TGTGCCAGCAGCCTCCTGGGGGCGACGGGGGGAAATGAGCAGTTCTTC
>few|TRBV6-5|TRBD2|TRBJ2-7
CASSYEAGVSYEQYF
TGTGCCAGCAGTTACGAGGCGGGGGTCTCCTACGAGCAGTACTTC
>-|TRBV4-1|-|TRBJ1-4
CASSQGPPGRENEKLFF
TGCGCCAGCAGCCAAGGCCCCCCAGGGAGGGAAAATGAAAAACTGTTTTTT
>few|TRBV2|-|TRBJ1-5
CASSGNNQPQHF
TGTGCCAGCAGCGGTAATAATCAGCCCCAGCATTTT
>few|TRBV5-1|TRBD1|TRBJ1-3
CASSWDRGAGNTIYF
TGCGCCAGCAGCTGGGACAGGGGGGCTGGAAACACCATATATTTT
>few|TRBV28|TRBD1|TRBJ1-5
CASSLPGTGEQPQHF
TGTGCCAGCAGTTTACCCGGGACAGGGGAACAGCCCCAGCATTTT
>-|TRBV15|-|TRBJ2-2
CATSREKTGNTGELFF
TGTGCCACCAGCAGAGAGAAAACGGGAAACACCGGGGAGCTGTTTTTT
>-|TRBV28|TRBD1|TRBJ1-6
CASKPGQGNSPLHF
TGTGCCAGCAAACCGGGACAGGGAAATTCACCCCTCCACTTT
>few|TRBV19|-|TRBJ1-6
CASSIGREKYNSPLHF
TGTGCCAGTAGTATTGGGAGGGAAAAGTATAATTCACCCCTCCACTTT
>-|TRBV7-3|-|TRBJ2-1
CASSLNFGLNEQFF
TGTGCCAGCAGCTTAAATTTCGGTCTCAATGAGCAGTTCTTC
>few|TRBV7-9|TRBD2|TRBJ2-1
CASSFQRTSGVNEQFF
TGTGCCAGCAGCTTTCAGAGGACTAGCGGGGTCAATGAGCAGTTCTTC
>few|TRBV5-6|-|TRBJ2-7
CASSLGGLYEQYF
TGTGCCAGCAGCTTGGGAGGACTCTACGAGCAGTACTTC
>few|TRBV7-2|-|TRBJ1-5
CASSLFGQPQHF
TGTGCCAGCAGCTTATTCGGTCAGCCCCAGCATTTT
>-|TRBV9|TRBD1|TRBJ1-2
CASSVDEGALSGYTF
TGTGCCAGCAGCGTAGACGAGGGGGCGCTTTCTGGCTACACCTTC
>few|TRBV7-9|-|TRBJ2-7
CASSLGGVIKPYEQYF
TGTGCCAGCAGCTTAGGGGGGGTGATAAAGCCCTACGAGCAGTACTTC
>-|TRBV29-1|-|TRBJ1-1
CSVEDQGWAEAFF
TGCAGCGTTGAAGATCAGGGTTGGGCTGAAGCTTTCTTT
>few|TRBV6-1|-|TRBJ2-1
CAGGWGGNEQFF
TGTGCCGGGGGATGGGGAGGCAATGAGCAGTTCTTC
>-|TRBV12-5|-|TRBJ2-5
CASGPGPQETQYF
TGTGCTAGTGGCCCGGGTCCCCAAGAGACCCAGTACTTC
>-|TRBV6-5|-|TRBJ1-6
CASSATGYGSPLHF
TGTGCCAGCAGTGCTACAGGTTATGGTTCACCCCTCCACTTT
>-|TRBV2|TRBD1|TRBJ1-4
CASFTGTGNEKLFF
TGTGCCAGCTTCACCGGGACAGGGAATGAAAAACTGTTTTTT
>few|TRBV9|-|TRBJ2-6
CASTYTSGANVLTF
TGTGCCAGCACTTACACCTCTGGGGCCAACGTCCTGACTTTC
>-|TRBV19|TRBD1|TRBJ1-1
CASSIGSGTVFTFF
TGTGCCAGTAGTATAGGTTCCGGGACAGTCTTCACTTTCTTT
>few|TRBV30|-|TRBJ1-1
CAWSPDSNTEAFF
TGTGCCTGGAGCCCGGACAGTAACACTGAAGCTTTCTTT
>few|TRBV19|-|TRBJ1-1
CATKSLGETTEAFF
TGTGCCACTAAGTCGTTAGGGGAAACCACTGAAGCTTTCTTT
>-|TRBV5-8|-|TRBJ2-2
CASNRDPGELFF
TGTGCCAGCAACAGGGACCCCGGGGAGCTGTTTTTT
>-|TRBV5-4|TRBD2|TRBJ2-1
CASSLRATSGQNEQFF
TGTGCCAGCAGCTTAAGAGCGACTAGCGGTCAAAATGAGCAGTTCTTC
>-|TRBV5-1|TRBD2|TRBJ2-1
CASSKSSGGYNEQFF
TGCGCCAGCAGCAAGTCTAGCGGGGGGTACAATGAGCAGTTCTTC
>few|TRBV7-3|-|TRBJ2-6
CASSPQGSGANVLTF
TGTGCCAGCAGTCCACAGGGTTCTGGGGCCAACGTCCTGACTTTC
>few|TRBV25-1|TRBD1|TRBJ2-6
CASSDPTGGKTGANVLTF
TGTGCCAGCAGTGATCCCACAGGGGGCAAAACGGGGGCCAACGTCCTGACTTTC
>few|TRBV6-6|-|TRBJ1-5
CASRKSDSNQPQHF
TGTGCCAGCAGAAAGAGTGATAGCAATCAGCCCCAGCATTTT
>few|TRBV15|-|TRBJ1-1
CATSRRGAGQVLNTEAFF
TGTGCCACCAGCAGACGCGGGGCAGGGCAGGTCTTGAACACTGAAGCTTTCTTT
>-|TRBV4-3|TRBD2|TRBJ2-3
CASSQDSSGGTDTQYF
TGCGCCAGCAGCCAAGATTCTAGCGGGGGCACAGATACGCAGTATTTT
>few|TRBV5-4|-|TRBJ2-3
CASSLRALNTDTQYF
TGTGCCAGCAGCCTCAGGGCACTCAACACAGATACGCAGTATTTT
>few|TRBV4-2|-|TRBJ1-5
CASSPRGEVKQPQHF
TGTGCCAGCAGCCCACGGGGTGAGGTAAAGCAGCCCCAGCATTTT
>few|TRBV19|TRBD1|TRBJ1-1
CASTHDRDTEAFF
TGTGCCAGTACCCATGACAGGGACACTGAAGCTTTCTTT
>-|TRBV9|TRBD1|TRBJ2-4
CASSARQGRNIQYF
TGTGCCAGCAGCGCGAGACAGGGGAGAAACATTCAGTACTTC
>-|TRBV19|-|TRBJ1-5
CATSPGGRDQPQHF
TGTGCCACCTCCCCGGGGGGCAGGGATCAGCCCCAGCATTTT